The 7 T cell receptor beta chains below come from one sample, sequenced in a study of blood T cell repertoires in COVID-19. Some clones are missing from TCRdb's copy, which holds only in-frame ones; the method was immunoSEQ multiplex PCR. The top ten clones hold 6.3% of a sample with 30,000 to 40,000 clones, about 90% of them seen once. The sample consisted of peripheral blood. The receptors were sampled from a human donor in a cohort sampled during active COVID-19.

The chain's CDR3 is CASSLVGQLQETQYF. The CDR3, as DNA: TGTGCCAGCAGCTTAGTTGGGCAGCTGCAGGAGACCCAGTACTTC. This rearrangement joins TRBV7-9 to TRBJ2-5; D not resolved. Between the trimmed V and J ends, which lost 1 base and 5 bases, there was a span of 14 bases. There are 15 residues in the CDR3. Per germline, CDR1 SEHNR and CDR2 FQNEAQ (reference sequence).

This clone has a single count. The chain has TRBV5-1 and TRBJ2-7; 13 bases fit TRBD2. There are 16 residues in the CDR3. V trimming: 3 bases; J trimming: 2 bases; junction bases outside the gene matches: 5. Germline CDR1 is SGHRS and CDR2 is YFSETQ. Written as DNA, the CDR3 is TGCGCCAGCAGCTGGGGGACTAGCGGGGTAGCCTACGAGCAGTACTTC. Protein product: CASSWGTSGVAYEQYF.

This clone is categorized as large. The chain couples TRBV19 to TRBJ2-7; D perhaps matches TRBD1 (5 bases). Germline lookup yields CDR1 LNHDA and CDR2 SQIVND (reference sequence). The V gene lost 2 bases and the J gene lost 6 bases, with 11 bases spanning the gap. The CDR3 loop spans 13 amino acids. In DNA, the CDR3 is TGTGCCAGTAGTATAAGGGTTCAGGGCGAGCAGTACTTC. Encoded protein: CASSIRVQGEQYF.

The rearrangement links TRBV4-2 to TRBJ1-5; the match to TRBD1 covers 10 bases. The germline CDR1 and CDR2 sequences are LGHNA and YNFKEQ. V lost 1 base and J lost 4; bases outside the gene matches: 4. The CDR3 spans 16 residues. The CDR3, as DNA: TGTGCCAGCAGCCAAGTGGGACAGGGGTATAATCAGCCCCAGCATTTT. Translating gives CASSQVGQGYNQPQHF.

The rearrangement links TRBV28 to TRBJ2-1, with D possibly TRBD2 on 6 matching bases. Between the trimmed V and J ends, which lost 2 bases and 6 bases, there was a span of 14 bases. CDR1 MDHEN and CDR2 SYDVKM come from the germline V gene. This CDR3 contains 15 residues. The CDR3 nucleotides are TGTGCCAGCAGTTTAACGGGAGCTGGTAGCAATGAGCAGTTCTTC. Translated, it gives CASSLTGAGSNEQFF.

The J gene is TRBJ2-7, the V gene TRBV7-9; D may be TRBD2 (7 bases). Trimming stripped 0 bases from V and 3 bases from J, with 24 bases between. The CDR3 has 19 residues. Germline-derived CDR1 and CDR2 are SEHNR and FQNEAQ (reference sequence). The CDR3 sequence: CASSLAAAFRGAPLYEQYF. The CDR3 DNA reads as TGTGCCAGCAGCTTAGCGGCCGCTTTCCGGGGGGCCCCCCTCTACGAGCAGTACTTC.

The V call is TRBV28, the J call TRBJ2-7; TRBD1 matches at 7 bases. Germline V CDR1 and CDR2: MDHEN, SYDVKM. This CDR3 is built from 15 residues. J gave up 3 bases and V 5 bases, and 10 bases lay outside the gene matches. The CDR3 coding sequence is TGTGCCAGCAGTACAGGACAGGCGGTCCGCTACGAGCAGTACTTC. Translation gives CASSTGQAVRYEQYF.